The entry below describes one T cell receptor beta chain. Its antigen is unknown. These data belong to a study of beta chain features in type 1 diabetes. V was clipped by 8 bases and J by 6 bases, with 10 bases between them. CDR3 size: 10 residues. Germline V gene lookup returns CDR1 GTSNPN and CDR2 SVGIG (reference sequence). Reverse transcribing all isolated RNA meant expressed TCRB transcripts were sequenced. Only in-frame clones appear in the TCRdb table, and some are missing; sequencing was by immunoSEQ multiplex PCR. The sample comprises 500,000 to 850,000 clones, around 15% of which are singletons, and less than 0.04% rests with the top ten. Study results and caveats: All four CD4+ subsets of Type 1 diabetes patients contained TCRB CDR3s that were moderately but significantly shorter.

This TCR derives from a man aged 18 to 29 with type 1 diabetes. The genes are TRBV30 and TRBJ1-2; no clear D. The specimen was naive CD4+ T cells from blood. The chain's CDR3 is CAGLGNGYTF. CDR3 bases: TGTGCCGGGCTCGGAAATGGCTACACCTTC. Combining the CDR3 with reference TRBV30 and TRBJ1-2 gives the whole variable domain SQTIHQWPATLVQPVGSPLSLECTVEGTSNPNLYWYRQAAGRGLQLLFYSVGIGQISSEVPQNLSASRPQDRQFILSSKKLLLSDSGFYLCAGLGNGYTFGSGTRLTVV.